These 9 T cell receptor beta chains originate from one sample sequenced in a study of blood T cell repertoires in COVID-19. Only in-frame clones appear in the TCRdb table, and some are missing; sequencing was by immunoSEQ multiplex PCR. The sample consists of 210,000 or so clones, 80% to 90% of them appearing once. The sequencing input was peripheral blood. These receptors came from a woman in her sixties or seventies with active or convalescent COVID-19.

This rearrangement joins TRBV10-2 to TRBJ2-7, with a possible D match to TRBD2 (5 bases). Germline V gene lookup returns CDR1 WSHSY and CDR2 SAAADI. The CDR3 has 12 residues. V was cut by 6 bases and J by 5 bases, with 11 bases left in between. CDR3 protein: CASRDLSDEQYF. In nucleotides, the CDR3 is TGCGCCAGCAGGGACCTTAGCGACGAGCAGTACTTC.

The V and J genes are TRBV10-3 and TRBJ1-2, with a weak D call TRBD1 (5 bases). Germline V lookup: CDR1 ENHRY, CDR2 SYGVKD. Trimming removed 3 bases at V and 4 bases at J, with 12 bases between. This CDR3 is 14 amino acids long. CDR3 in DNA: TGTGCCATCAGTGATCCAGGGCCGTCCTATGGCTACACCTTC. Its translation: CAISDPGPSYGYTF.

The chain employs TRBV7-3 and TRBJ2-1; 7 nucleotides line up with TRBD2. Looked up from germline, CDR1 is SGHTA and CDR2 is FQGTGA. This CDR3 spans 14 amino acids. The V gene end was trimmed by 5 bases and the J gene end by 7 bases; junction bases not matched to a gene: 8. The CDR3 spells CASSGSGTTNEQFF. Written as DNA, the CDR3 is TGTGCCAGCAGCGGGTCCGGGACTACGAATGAGCAGTTCTTC. Together with reference TRBV7-3 and TRBJ2-1, the CDR3 gives the full variable domain: GAGVSQTPSNKVTEKGKYVELRCDPISGHTALYWYRQSLGQGPEFLIYFQGTGAADDSGLPNDRFFAVRPEGSVSTLKIQRTERGDSAVYLCASSGSGTTNEQFFGPGTRLTVL.

The rearrangement links TRBV5-5 to TRBJ2-5, with 7 positions matching TRBD2. This CDR3 comprises 14 residues. Per germline, CDR1 SGHKS and CDR2 YYEKEE (reference sequence). V was clipped by 3 bases and J by 1 base; unmatched bases: 3. CDR3 region: CASSSGGPQETQYF. The CDR3 bases are TGTGCCAGCAGCTCGGGAGGTCCCCAAGAGACCCAGTACTTC.

The table lists this clone with a count of one. This chain joins TRBV19 and TRBJ2-2; 9 nucleotides match TRBD1. Per germline, CDR1 LNHDA and CDR2 SQIVND (reference sequence). V lost 3 bases, J lost 0 bases, and 14 bases stayed unmatched. This CDR3 is 20 amino acids long. CDR3 nucleotide sequence: TGTGCCAGTAGTATCCGAGGCCTGGGGGGACAGGGTTCGAACACCGGGGAGCTGTTTTTT. Protein sequence: CASSIRGLGGQGSNTGELFF. The full variable domain, with the rest looked up from reference TRBV19 and TRBJ2-2, is DGGITQSPKYLFRKEGQNVTLSCEQNLNHDAMYWYRQDPGQGLRLIYYSQIVNDFQKGDIAEGYSVSREKKESFPLTVTSAQKNPTAFYLCASSIRGLGGQGSNTGELFFGEGSRLTVL.

The chain recombines TRBV5-4 with TRBJ1-4, with D possibly TRBD1 on 5 matching bases. V dropped 4 bases and J dropped 6 bases, with 13 bases sitting between them. This CDR3 has 14 residues. CDR1 and CDR2 from the germline V gene are SGHNT and YYREEE (reference sequence). The CDR3 loop is CASSRGGRDEKLFF. The CDR3 nucleotides are TGTGCCAGCAGCCGCGGGGGGAGGGATGAAAAACTGTTTTTT.

V gene TRBV5-1 combines with J gene TRBJ2-7; 7 bases match TRBD1. This CDR3 spans 13 amino acids. The germline V gene encodes CDR1 SGHRS and CDR2 YFSETQ. V lost 7 bases to trimming and J lost 0 bases; unmatched junction nucleotides: 4. CDR3 in DNA: TGCGCCAGCCGCCGGACAGGCTCCTACGAGCAGTACTTC. Protein product: CASRRTGSYEQYF. Combining the CDR3 with reference TRBV5-1 and TRBJ2-7 gives the whole variable domain KAGVTQTPRYLIKTRGQQVTLSCSPISGHRSVSWYQQTPGQGLQFLFEYFSETQRNKGNFPGRFSGRQFSNSRSEMNVSTLELGDSALYLCASRRTGSYEQYFGPGTRLTVT.

V and J are TRBV4-2 and TRBJ2-1; 9 bases line up with TRBD2. Losses at the gene ends were 1 base for V and 7 bases for J; bases not matched to a gene: 14. CDR3 length: 18 residues. Germline CDR1 and CDR2: LGHNA and YNFKEQ. The CDR3 DNA is TGTGCCAGCAGCCAAGTCGGAGGACGCGGGAGGGCGGGGAATGAGCAGTTCTTC. Residues: CASSQVGGRGRAGNEQFF.

This chain uses TRBV7-2 with TRBJ2-1, with 9 bases lining up with TRBD2. The CDR3 consists of 16 residues. Trimming at V came to 5 bases and at J to 9 bases, leaving 14 bases not matched to a gene. Germline V gives CDR1 SGHTA, CDR2 FQGNSA. CDR3 residues: CASSVAGTSLGAEQFF. The CDR3 DNA is TGTGCCAGCAGCGTCGCCGGGACTAGCCTGGGAGCTGAGCAGTTCTTC.